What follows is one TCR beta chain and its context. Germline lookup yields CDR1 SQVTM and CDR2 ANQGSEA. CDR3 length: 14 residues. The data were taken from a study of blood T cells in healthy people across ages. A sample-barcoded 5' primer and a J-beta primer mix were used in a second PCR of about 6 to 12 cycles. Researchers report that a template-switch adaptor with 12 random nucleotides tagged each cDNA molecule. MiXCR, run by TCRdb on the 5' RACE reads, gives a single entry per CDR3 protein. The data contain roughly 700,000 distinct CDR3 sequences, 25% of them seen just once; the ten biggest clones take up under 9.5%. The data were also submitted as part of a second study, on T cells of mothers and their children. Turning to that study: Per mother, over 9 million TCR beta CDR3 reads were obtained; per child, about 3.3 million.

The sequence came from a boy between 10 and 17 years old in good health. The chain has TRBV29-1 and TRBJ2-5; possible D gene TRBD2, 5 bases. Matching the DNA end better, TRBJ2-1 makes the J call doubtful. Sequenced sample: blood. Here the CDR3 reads CSVGIIGNYNEQFF. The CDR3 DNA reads TGCAGCGTTGGGATAATCGGGAACTACAATGAGCAGTTCTTC.